The clone carrying this T cell receptor (beta chain) is medium-sized. CDR1 is LNHDA, CDR2 SQIVND, per germline (reference sequence). The CDR3 runs to 14 residues. Trimming cost V 4 bases and J 4 bases, with 11 bases left between them. The sample is drawn from a study of T cell clones after liver transplantation. The method was immunoSEQ multiplex PCR; TCRdb's version includes in-frame clones alone and lacks a portion of them. Of 55,000 to 75,000 clones in the sample, about 70% were seen once. The chain has TRBV19 and TRBJ1-3, with D hard to call. Specimen: CD4+ T cells from blood, collected at the approximately 15-month timepoint. The sequence came from a human patient who received a liver transplant. T cells may partly derive from the graft donor. The DNA of the CDR3 is TGTGCCAGTAGTAAGACCGGGCCCGGAAACACCATATATTTT. Protein sequence: CASSKTGPGNTIYF.